This T cell receptor (beta chain) was obtained from a study of blood T cell repertoires in COVID-19. As for the study in general: Spain, Italy and the United States supplied samples that represented acute and convalescent COVID-19. T cells, B-cell-depleted T cells, or PBMCs supplied cDNA or gDNA.

This clone has just one count. The length of the CDR3 is 13 residues. V was cut by 6 bases and J by 1 base, with 9 bases left in between. Produced via immunoSEQ multiplex PCR; TCRdb's table is partial and in-frame only. In the table there are roughly 180,000 clones, roughly 81% of which are singletons. Seattle-derived patients entered the study during active infection and were followed longitudinally. The source of this sequence is a woman aged 80 or older with COVID-19, enrolled during active disease. The chain combines TRBV12-3 or TRBV12-4 with TRBJ1-1; a weak D match, TRBD1 (5 bases). The source material was peripheral blood. CDR3 DNA sequence: TGTGCCAGCAGACTGACAGAGAACACTGAAGCTTTCTTT. Its protein product is CASRLTENTEAFF.